The rows below give T cell receptor beta chains drawn from one sample of a study of cytomegalovirus exposure and HLA in healthy donors. TCRdb keeps only in-frame clones here, not all; method: immunoSEQ multiplex PCR. Of approximately 200,000 clones in the sample, 79% were seen once. Sequencing input: PBMCs. These receptors all come from a girl aged 10 to 17 in good health and CMV-seropositive. The CDR3 runs from the conserved cysteine through the conserved F or W. The D gene is left open where the match is weak. The size entry is marked missing in some rows and otherwise reads once, few, many or a size class.

d_gene,j_gene,v_gene,abundance,CDR3nt,CDR3aa
TRBD2,TRBJ2-7,TRBV11-3,-,TGTGCCAGCAGCCGACTAGCGGGGGGCCGCTACGAGCAGTACTTC,CASSRLAGGRYEQYF
TRBD1,TRBJ1-1,TRBV5-4,-,TGTGCGAGCAGTGGGACAGGTCGATTGACTGAAGCTTTCTTT,CASSGTGRLTEAFF
-,TRBJ1-1,TRBV7-2,-,TGTGCCAGCAGCCCCCGTAACACTGAAGCTTTCTTT,CASSPRNTEAFF
TRBD1,TRBJ1-1,TRBV2,-,TGTGCCAGCAGTGAATTCCCAGGGGGAGGCACTGAAGCTTTCTTT,CASSEFPGGGTEAFF
-,TRBJ1-6,TRBV27,-,TGTGCCAGCAGTTTGTACTTTAATTCACCCCTCCACTTT,CASSLYFNSPLHF
TRBD2,TRBJ2-7,TRBV6-6,-,TGTGCCAGCAGTTATTCTAGCGGGGGGGCGGGTTACGAGCAGTACTTC,CASSYSSGGAGYEQYF
-,TRBJ1-4,TRBV7-9,-,TGTGCCAGCAGCTTAGAGGTGAAACGGGGTGGCGGTGAAAAACTGTTTTTT,CASSLEVKRGGGEKLFF
-,TRBJ1-2,TRBV4-3,-,TGCGCCAGCAGCCAAGGCATTTCGACAAAGACAGGCATTGGCTACACCTTC,CASSQGISTKTGIGYTF
-,TRBJ1-2,TRBV10-3,-,TGTGCCATCAGTGAGGCAGGGTCCTATGGCTACACCTTC,CAISEAGSYGYTF
-,TRBJ1-2,TRBV12-2,-,TGTGCAAGTCGCTCCCGGGACAGGGGGCGAGTAGGCTATGGCTACACCTTC,CASRSRDRGRVGYGYTF
-,TRBJ1-5,TRBV4-1,once,TGCGCCAGCAGCCTAGCCGCGGGGGGCTTGGGCAATCAGCCCCAGCATTTT,CASSLAAGGLGNQPQHF
-,TRBJ2-5,TRBV7-9,-,TGTGCCAGCAGCTTAGGGCAGGGGGAGGTTGAGACCCAGTACTTC,CASSLGQGEVETQYF
-,TRBJ2-2,TRBV29-1,-,TGCAGCGTTGTAAGCTGGACCGGGGAGCTGTTTTTT,CSVVSWTGELFF
-,TRBJ1-2,TRBV7-2,few,TGTGCCAGCAGCCCTGACAGGATAGGCTATGGCTACACCTTC,CASSPDRIGYGYTF
-,TRBJ2-6,TRBV10-3,few,TGTGCCATCACGCGCGGGGATGGGGCCAACGTCCTGACTTTC,CAITRGDGANVLTF
-,TRBJ1-4,TRBV7-9,-,TGTGCCAGCAGCCCGTCCGGGACTAATGAAAAACTGTTTTTT,CASSPSGTNEKLFF
-,TRBJ2-2,TRBV21-1,few,TGTGCCAGCAGCAAATTAGCCCGAAAGAACACCGGGGAGCTGTTTTTT,CASSKLARKNTGELFF
-,TRBJ2-3,TRBV6-5,-,TGTGCCAGCGGGGGGGCGAGCACAGATACGCAGTATTTT,CASGGASTDTQYF
-,TRBJ2-3,TRBV11-2,-,TGTGCCAGCAGCTTAACCCAGGGATTTTTTGGGCAGTATTTT,CASSLTQGFFGQYF
-,TRBJ1-1,TRBV10-3,-,TGTGCCATCAGTGAAGGACAGTTTGAAGCTTTCTTT,CAISEGQFEAFF
-,TRBJ1-1,TRBV19,few,TGTGCCAGTAGTCTTGCAGGGTCCCTCATGAACACTGAAGCTTTCTTT,CASSLAGSLMNTEAFF
TRBD2,TRBJ2-1,TRBV10-3,-,TGTGCCATCAGGGACCCCGGTAGCGGGGCCTACAATGAGCAGTTCTTC,CAIRDPGSGAYNEQFF